This T cell receptor (beta chain) was captured in a study of T cell repertoires in cytomegalovirus infection. One entry per CDR3 protein results from TCRdb running MiXCR on the reads. The data contain fewer than 200,000 distinct CDR3 sequences, roughly 19% of them singletons. As regards this clonotype: Its cognate antigen is unknown.

The CDR3 runs 14 residues. Germline CDR1 reads SGHRS; CDR2 reads YFSETQ. Germline trimming cut 4 bases from V and 2 bases from J; bases unmatched to any gene: 2. Findings and caveats of the study: Public TCR beta family frequency separated CMV-and-HLA carriers, including in an independent cohort.

This chain uses TRBV5-1 with TRBJ1-2, with TRBD1 identical over 10 bases. Sequenced material: PBMCs. This TCR derives from a human donor in good health (CMV status not recorded). Some clones in this sample may be carry-over from other donors' samples. CDR3 in amino acids: CASSVGQGNYGYTF. In DNA, the CDR3 is TGCGCCAGCAGCGTGGGACAGGGGAACTATGGCTACACCTTC. The full variable domain, completed using reference TRBV5-1 and TRBJ1-2, is KAGVTQTPRYLIKTRGQQVTLSCSPISGHRSVSWYQQTPGQGLQFLFEYFSETQRNKGNFPGRFSGRQFSNSRSEMNVSTLELGDSALYLCASSVGQGNYGYTFGSGTRLTVV.